The sequence of this T cell receptor (beta chain) was determined in a study of CD8 T cells in ankylosing spondylitis. Notes on the study in general: The disease-linked clones had a CD8+ phenotype and low blood frequencies. Reportedly, matched ankylosing spondylitis synovial fluid was significantly enriched for disease-linked clones. Typical of ankylosing spondylitis blood, it appeared, was a TCR beta motif of several highly homologous variants.

This clonotype was observed a handful of times. Its antigen remains unidentified. Quantitative 5'-RACE with molecular barcodes was used to make the TCR beta libraries. TCRdb independently ran MiXCR on the 5' RACE reads; one entry per CDR3 protein. The sample carries roughly 470,000 distinct CDR3 sequences, roughly 26% recorded once. The receptor comes from a male donor with ankylosing spondylitis. The sample was blood, either unsorted or a sorted T cell fraction (not recorded which).

The CDR3 spells CASSLAASGSNEQFF. CDR3 sequence (DNA): TGCGCCAGCAGCTTGGCGGCTAGCGGGTCCAATGAGCAGTTCTTC. The rearrangement uses TRBV5-1 and TRBJ2-1; 8 nucleotides agree with TRBD2. This CDR3 has 15 residues. Trimming cost V 0 bases and J 6 bases; bases outside gene matches: 5. CDR1 SGHRS and CDR2 YFSETQ come from the germline V gene.